A selection of T cell receptor beta chains follows, all from one sample in a study of cytomegalovirus exposure and HLA in healthy donors. The protocol was immunoSEQ multiplex PCR, while the TCRdb copy is restricted to in-frame clones and leaves out a portion. The data contain some 190,000 clones, 76% of them singletons. The sequencing sample was made of PBMCs. These TCRs come from a woman aged 25 to 45 in good health and CMV-seropositive. Both conserved end residues are part of each CDR3. A D gene is named only where the DNA matches it firmly. Size is stated for part of the rows, as once, few or many counts, or as a class when the clone is expanded.

D gene	V gene	J gene	clone size	CDR3 DNA	CDR3 protein
TRBD1	TRBV7-2	TRBJ2-3	.	TGTGCCAGCAGCTCCCGGACAGGGGGGTGGGCTAGCACAGATACGCAGTATTTT	CASSSRTGGWASTDTQYF
.	TRBV6-1	TRBJ2-1	.	TGTGCCAGCAGTGAAGAATTGCGGGGCTTTTACAATGAGCAGTTCTTC	CASSEELRGFYNEQFF
TRBD1	TRBV27	TRBJ1-6	few	TGTGCCAGCAGTTTATCCGGGACAGGGGGGTATAATTCACCCCTCCACTTT	CASSLSGTGGYNSPLHF
TRBD2	TRBV29-1	TRBJ2-1	.	TGCAGCGTTGGGCGGCGGGGGGGCGGTAGCAATGAGCAGTTCTTC	CSVGRRGGGSNEQFF
.	TRBV5-1	TRBJ2-5	.	TGCGCCAGCAGCCCAGGACGGGAGGAGACCCAGTACTTC	CASSPGREETQYF
TRBD2	TRBV2	TRBJ2-3	.	TGTGCCAGCAGCGCGACTAGCGGGGGAGATACGCAGTATTTT	CASSATSGGDTQYF
.	TRBV7-2	TRBJ2-5	once	TGTGCCAGCACCTCTTCCGGGGGGCCCGGGGAGACCCAGTACTTC	CASTSSGGPGETQYF
.	TRBV10-3	TRBJ2-7	.	TGTGCCACCGTCCCGGGACAAAGCTCCTACGAGCAGTACTTC	CATVPGQSSYEQYF
.	TRBV18	TRBJ1-6	once	TGTGCCAGCTCACCAGAGGTGCCCTCGACCCTCCACTTT	CASSPEVPSTLHF
.	TRBV25-1	TRBJ2-7	.	TGTGCCAGCGCCCTGGGGGGCGAGCAGTACTTC	CASALGGEQYF
.	TRBV11-2	TRBJ1-1	.	TGTGCCAGCAGTGACATGGATTTAGGCACTGAAGCTTTCTTT	CASSDMDLGTEAFF
TRBD1	TRBV6-6	TRBJ2-7	few	TGTGCCAGCACGGGGACAGGGGACGAGCAGTACTTC	CASTGTGDEQYF
.	TRBV6-6	TRBJ2-4	.	TGTGCCAGCACGGGGGATTCCAAAAACATTCAGTACTTC	CASTGDSKNIQYF
TRBD1	TRBV5-4	TRBJ1-3	.	TGTGCCAGCAGCGGGACAGGAGTCTCTGGAAACACCATATATTTT	CASSGTGVSGNTIYF
.	TRBV29-1	TRBJ2-5	.	TGCAGCGTTGCCCGGGACAACATCGGTGAGACCCAGTACTTC	CSVARDNIGETQYF
.	TRBV6-5	TRBJ2-7	once	TGTGCCAGCAGTTACCCCGGGACAAGCTCCTACGAGCAGTACTTC	CASSYPGTSSYEQYF